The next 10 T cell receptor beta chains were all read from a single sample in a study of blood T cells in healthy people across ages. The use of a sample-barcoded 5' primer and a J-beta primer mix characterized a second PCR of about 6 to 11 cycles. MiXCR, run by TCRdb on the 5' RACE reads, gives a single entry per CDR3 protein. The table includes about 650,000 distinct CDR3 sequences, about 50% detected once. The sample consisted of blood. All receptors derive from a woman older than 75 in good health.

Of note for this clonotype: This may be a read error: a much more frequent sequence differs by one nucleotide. This CDR3 is CASSLSSSGRGTDTQYF. As DNA, the CDR3 is TGTGCCAGCAGTTTGAGTAGTAGCGGGAGGGGCACAGATACGCAGTATTTT. The V gene is TRBV12-3 or TRBV12-4, the J gene TRBJ2-3; 11 bases align to TRBD2. V gave up 3 bases and J gave up 1 base; unmatched junction bases: 6. This CDR3 has 17 amino acids.

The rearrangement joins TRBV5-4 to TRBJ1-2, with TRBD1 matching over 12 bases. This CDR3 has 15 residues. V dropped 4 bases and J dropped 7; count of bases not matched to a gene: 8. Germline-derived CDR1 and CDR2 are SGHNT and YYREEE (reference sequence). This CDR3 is CASSPFGTGGFGYTF. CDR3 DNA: TGTGCCAGCAGCCCGTTCGGGACAGGGGGCTTTGGCTACACCTTC.

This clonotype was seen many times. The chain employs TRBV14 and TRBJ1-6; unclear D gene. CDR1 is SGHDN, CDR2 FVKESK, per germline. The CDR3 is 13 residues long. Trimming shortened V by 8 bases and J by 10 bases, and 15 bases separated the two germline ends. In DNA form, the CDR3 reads TGTGCCAGCTCACCCAGTCCCGCATCACCCCTCCACTTT. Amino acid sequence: CASSPSPASPLHF.

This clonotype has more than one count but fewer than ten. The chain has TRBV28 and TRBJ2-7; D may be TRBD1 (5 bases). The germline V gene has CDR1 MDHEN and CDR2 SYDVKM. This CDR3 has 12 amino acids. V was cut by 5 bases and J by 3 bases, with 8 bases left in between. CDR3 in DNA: TGTGCCAGCAGTACTACAGGCTACGAGCAGTACTTC. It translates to CASSTTGYEQYF.

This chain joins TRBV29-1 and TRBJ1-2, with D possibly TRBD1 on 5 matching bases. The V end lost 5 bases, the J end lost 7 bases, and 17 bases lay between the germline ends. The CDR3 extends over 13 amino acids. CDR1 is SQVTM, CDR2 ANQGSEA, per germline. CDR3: CSVRGPEASGYTF. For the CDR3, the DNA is TGCAGCGTTCGGGGACCGGAGGCCAGTGGCTACACCTTC. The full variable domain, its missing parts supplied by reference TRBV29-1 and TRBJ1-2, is SAVISQKPSRDICQRGTSLTIQCQVDSQVTMMFWYRQQPGQSLTLIATANQGSEATYESGFVIDKFPISRPNLTFSTLTVSNMSPEDSSIYLCSVRGPEASGYTFGSGTRLTVV.

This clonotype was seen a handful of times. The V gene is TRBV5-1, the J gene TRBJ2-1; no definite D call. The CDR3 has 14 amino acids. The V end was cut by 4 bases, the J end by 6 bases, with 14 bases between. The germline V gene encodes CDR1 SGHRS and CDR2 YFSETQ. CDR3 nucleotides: TGCGCCAGCAGCGTTGGATCGCAGAGCAATGAGCAGTTCTTC. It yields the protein CASSVGSQSNEQFF.

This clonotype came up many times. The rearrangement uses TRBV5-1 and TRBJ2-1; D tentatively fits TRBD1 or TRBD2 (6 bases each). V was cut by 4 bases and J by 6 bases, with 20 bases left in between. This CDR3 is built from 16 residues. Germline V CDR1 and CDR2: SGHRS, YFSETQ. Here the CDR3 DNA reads TGCGCCAGCAGCCCCCCTTTGGGGGGCGATGGCAATGAGCAGTTCTTC. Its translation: CASSPPLGGDGNEQFF.

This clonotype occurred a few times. The CDR3 DNA is TGTGCCAGCAGCTTAGCAGGAGGGGGGGGGAGTACCATATATTTT. Amino acid sequence: CASSLAGGGGSTIYF. V usage is TRBV7-2 and J usage is TRBJ1-3, with a tentative D call TRBD1 (6 bases). The V and J ends lost 0 bases and 10 bases respectively, with 16 bases between them. This CDR3 contains 15 residues. Germline V gene data show CDR1 as SGHTA and CDR2 as FQGNSA.

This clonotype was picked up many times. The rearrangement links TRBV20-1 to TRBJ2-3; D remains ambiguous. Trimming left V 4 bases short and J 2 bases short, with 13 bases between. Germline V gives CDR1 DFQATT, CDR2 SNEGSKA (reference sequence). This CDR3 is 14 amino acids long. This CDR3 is CSAIRPTSTDTQYF. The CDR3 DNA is TGCAGTGCTATTCGGCCGACCTCCACAGATACGCAGTATTTT.

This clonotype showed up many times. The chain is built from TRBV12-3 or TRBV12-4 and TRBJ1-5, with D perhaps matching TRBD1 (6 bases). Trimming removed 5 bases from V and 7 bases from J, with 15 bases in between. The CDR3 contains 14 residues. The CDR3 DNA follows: TGTGCCAGCAGTCTACAGGGTTCGGGGCAGCCCCAGCATTTT. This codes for CASSLQGSGQPQHF.